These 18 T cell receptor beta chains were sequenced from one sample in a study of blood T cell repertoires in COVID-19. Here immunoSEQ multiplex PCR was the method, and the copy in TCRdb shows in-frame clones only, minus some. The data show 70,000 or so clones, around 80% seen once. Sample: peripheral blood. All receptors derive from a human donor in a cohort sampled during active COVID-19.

CDR3 region: CASSPQGSGTYNEQFF. CDR3 DNA sequence: TGTGCCAGCTCACCACAGGGAAGCGGGACCTACAATGAGCAGTTCTTC. This chain uses TRBV18 with TRBJ2-1; 7 bases fit TRBD2. CDR3 size: 16 residues. V was pared by 1 base and J by 2 bases, with 5 bases of the junction left unmatched. The germline gives CDR1 KGHSH, CDR2 LQKENI. The full variable domain, in which reference TRBV18 and TRBJ2-1 provide the parts outside the CDR3, is NAGVMQNPRHLVRRRGQEARLRCSPMKGHSHVYWYRQLPEEGLKFMVYLQKENIIDESGMPKERFSAEFPKEGPSILRIQQVVRGDSAAYFCASSPQGSGTYNEQFFGPGTRLTVL.

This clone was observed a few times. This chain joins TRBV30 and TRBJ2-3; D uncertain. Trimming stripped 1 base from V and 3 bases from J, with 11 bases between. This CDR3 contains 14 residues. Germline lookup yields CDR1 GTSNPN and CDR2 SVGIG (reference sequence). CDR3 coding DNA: TGTGCCTGGAGTGGGCGTAGCTTAACAGATACGCAGTATTTT. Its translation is CAWSGRSLTDTQYF. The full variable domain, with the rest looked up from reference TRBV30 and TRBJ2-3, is SQTIHQWPATLVQPVGSPLSLECTVEGTSNPNLYWYRQAAGRGLQLLFYSVGIGQISSEVPQNLSASRPQDRQFILSSKKLLLSDSGFYLCAWSGRSLTDTQYFGPGTRLTVL.

In nucleotides, the CDR3 is TGTGCCAGCAGCCACCGGGACAGGGTCAACTACGAGCAGTACTTC. As protein: CASSHRDRVNYEQYF. The rearrangement uses TRBV16 and TRBJ2-7; 9 bases are shared with TRBD1. From germline, CDR1 is KGHSY and CDR2 FQNENV. This CDR3 region has 15 residues. V lost 3 bases, J lost 3 bases, and 6 bases stayed unmatched.

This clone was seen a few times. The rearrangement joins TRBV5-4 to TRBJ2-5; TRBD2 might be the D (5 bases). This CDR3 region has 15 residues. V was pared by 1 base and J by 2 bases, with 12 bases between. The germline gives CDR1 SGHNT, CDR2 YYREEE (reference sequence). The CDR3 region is CASSLPQRTQETQYF. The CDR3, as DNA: TGTGCCAGCAGCTTGCCCCAGCGGACTCAAGAGACCCAGTACTTC. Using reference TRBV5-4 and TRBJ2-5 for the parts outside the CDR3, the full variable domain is ETGVTQSPTHLIKTRGQQVTLRCSSQSGHNTVSWYQQALGQGPQFIFQYYREEENGRGNFPPRFSGLQFPNYSSELNVNALELDDSALYLCASSLPQRTQETQYFGPGTRLLVL.

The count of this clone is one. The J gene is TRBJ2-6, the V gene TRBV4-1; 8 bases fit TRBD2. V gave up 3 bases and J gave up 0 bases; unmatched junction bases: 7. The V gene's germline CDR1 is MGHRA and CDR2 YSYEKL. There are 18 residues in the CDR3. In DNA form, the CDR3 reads TGCGCCAGCAGCCAGGCTAGCGGGTATTACTCTGGGGCCAACGTCCTGACTTTC. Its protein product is CASSQASGYYSGANVLTF.

CDR3 sequence (DNA): TGTGCCAGCAGCTTGGGCAGGGCTGGGGCCAACGTCCTGACTTTC. Amino acids: CASSLGRAGANVLTF. The chain is built from TRBV5-5 and TRBJ2-6, with D perhaps matching TRBD1 (5 bases). V lost 0 bases and J lost 2, with 6 bases in between. Germline V gene sequence: CDR1 SGHKS, CDR2 YYEKEE (reference sequence). This CDR3 contains 15 residues.

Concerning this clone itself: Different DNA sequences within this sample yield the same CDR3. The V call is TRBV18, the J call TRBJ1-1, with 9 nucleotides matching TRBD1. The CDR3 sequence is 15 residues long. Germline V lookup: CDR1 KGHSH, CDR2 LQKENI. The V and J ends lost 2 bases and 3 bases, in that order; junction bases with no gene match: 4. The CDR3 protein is CASSPTGGRDTEAFF. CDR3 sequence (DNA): TGTGCCAGCTCACCAACAGGGGGCCGGGACACTGAAGCTTTCTTT.

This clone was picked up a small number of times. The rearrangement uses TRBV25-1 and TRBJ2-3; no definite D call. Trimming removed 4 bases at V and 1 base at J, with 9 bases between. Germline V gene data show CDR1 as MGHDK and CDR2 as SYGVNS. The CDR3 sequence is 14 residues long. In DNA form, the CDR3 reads TGTGCCAGCAGTGTTGGGCTTGGCACAGATACGCAGTATTTT. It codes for CASSVGLGTDTQYF.

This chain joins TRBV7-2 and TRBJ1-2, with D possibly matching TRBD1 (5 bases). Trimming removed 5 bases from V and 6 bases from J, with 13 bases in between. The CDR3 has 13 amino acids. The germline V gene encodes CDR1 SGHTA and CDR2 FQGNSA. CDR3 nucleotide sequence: TGTGCCAGCAGCCAAAGCGCAGGGAATGGCTACACCTTC. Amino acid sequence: CASSQSAGNGYTF.

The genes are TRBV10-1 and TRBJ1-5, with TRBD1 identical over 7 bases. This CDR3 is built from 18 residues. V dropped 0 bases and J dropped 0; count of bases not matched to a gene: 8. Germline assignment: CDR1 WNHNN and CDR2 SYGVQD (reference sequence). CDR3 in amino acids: CASSESSVRGDSNQPQHF. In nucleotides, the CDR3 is TGCGCCAGCAGTGAGTCGAGCGTCAGGGGGGATAGCAATCAGCCCCAGCATTTT.

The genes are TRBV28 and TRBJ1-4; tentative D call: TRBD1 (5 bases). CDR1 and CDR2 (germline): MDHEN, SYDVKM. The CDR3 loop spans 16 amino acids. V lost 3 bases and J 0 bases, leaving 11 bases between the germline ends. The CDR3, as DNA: TGTGCCAGCAGTTTGACTGGGGCCGCAACTAATGAAAAACTGTTTTTT. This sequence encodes CASSLTGAATNEKLFF.

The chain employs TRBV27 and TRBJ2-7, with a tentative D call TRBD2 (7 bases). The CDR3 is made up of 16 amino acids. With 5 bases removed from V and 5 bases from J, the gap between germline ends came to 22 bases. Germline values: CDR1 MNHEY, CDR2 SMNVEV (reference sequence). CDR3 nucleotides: TGTGCCAGCAGTCTTCGGAGGGGGGGGGAGAGGGACGAGCAGTACTTC. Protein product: CASSLRRGGERDEQYF.

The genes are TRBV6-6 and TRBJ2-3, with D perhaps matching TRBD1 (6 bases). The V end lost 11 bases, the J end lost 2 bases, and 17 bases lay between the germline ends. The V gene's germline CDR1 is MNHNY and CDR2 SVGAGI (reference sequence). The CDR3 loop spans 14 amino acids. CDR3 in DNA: TGTGCCGTCCATCCAGGGGCTTCCACAGATACGCAGTATTTT. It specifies CAVHPGASTDTQYF.

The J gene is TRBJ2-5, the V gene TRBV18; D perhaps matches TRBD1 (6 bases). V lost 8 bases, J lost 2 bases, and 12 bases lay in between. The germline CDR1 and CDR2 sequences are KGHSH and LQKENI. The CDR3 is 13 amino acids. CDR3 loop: CASRKDSQETQYF. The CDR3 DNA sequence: TGTGCCAGCAGAAAGGACAGTCAAGAGACCCAGTACTTC.

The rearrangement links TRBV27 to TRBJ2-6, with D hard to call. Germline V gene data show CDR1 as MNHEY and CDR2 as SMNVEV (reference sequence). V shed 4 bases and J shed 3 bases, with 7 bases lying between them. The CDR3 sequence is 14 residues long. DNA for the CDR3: TGTGCCAGCAGTTCCCATAGTGGGGCCAACGTCCTGACTTTC. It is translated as CASSSHSGANVLTF.

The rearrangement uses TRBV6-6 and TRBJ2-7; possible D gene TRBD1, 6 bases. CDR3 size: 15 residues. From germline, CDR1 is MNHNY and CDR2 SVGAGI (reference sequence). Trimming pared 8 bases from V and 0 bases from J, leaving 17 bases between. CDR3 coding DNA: TGTGCCAGCCGCCCTTGGGACACCGACTCCTACGAGCAGTACTTC. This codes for CASRPWDTDSYEQYF.

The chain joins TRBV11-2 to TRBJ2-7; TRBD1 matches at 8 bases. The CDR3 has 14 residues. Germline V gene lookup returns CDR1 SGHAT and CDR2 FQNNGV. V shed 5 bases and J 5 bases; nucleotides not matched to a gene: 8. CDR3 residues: CASSTDRGGHEQYF. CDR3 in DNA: TGTGCCAGCAGCACCGACAGGGGCGGCCACGAGCAGTACTTC.

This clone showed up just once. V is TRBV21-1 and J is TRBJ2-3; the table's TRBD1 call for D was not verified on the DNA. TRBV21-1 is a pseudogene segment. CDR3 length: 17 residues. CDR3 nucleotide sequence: TGTGCCAGCAGCAAAGTTCTGAGGGACAAGCTCAAGGATACGCAGTATTTT. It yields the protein CASSKVLRDKLKDTQYF.